This T cell receptor (beta chain) is drawn from a study of blood T cell repertoires in COVID-19. Study at large: Both acute and convalescent COVID-19 samples were obtained from the United States, Italy and Spain.

The CDR3 is made up of 13 amino acids. Per the germline V gene, CDR1 is LNHDA and CDR2 is SQIVND (reference sequence). V gave up 10 bases and J gave up 3 bases, with 14 bases separating them. Per the original methods: Amplification of reference gene primers was used by the study to estimate nucleated cell counts. This table comes from immunoSEQ multiplex PCR, and its TCRdb copy is limited to in-frame clones, with some not included. The D gene and trimming were derived from the DNA, and the V and J assignments and clone size from that table. The table includes 29,000 or so clones, 65% to 70% detected once.

This receptor was identified in a human donor in a cohort sampled during active COVID-19. Sequencing was performed on peripheral blood. J is TRBJ2-3 and V is TRBV19, with D unresolved. The CDR3 DNA reads as TGTGCCACCGCCCCTACCGGGACAGATACGCAGTATTTT. It translates to CATAPTGTDTQYF.